This TCR beta chain is from a study of blood T cell repertoires in COVID-19. In the study overall: The samples span acute and convalescent COVID-19 from the United States, Italy and Spain. The analysed material was cDNA or gDNA that came from T cells, B-cell-depleted T cells, or PBMCs.

V lost 3 bases and J lost 8, with 7 bases in between. The CDR3 is 11 amino acids. Germline CDR1 and CDR2: DFQATT and SNEGSKA (reference sequence). As originally analysed: Counts of nucleated cells, estimated from reference gene primer amplification, were obtained. Clones were sequenced by immunoSEQ multiplex PCR, and TCRdb holds only the in-frame ones, with some missing. The DNA was the basis for D and trimming; V, J and clone size are from that table. Here the sample spans tens of thousands of clones, roughly four fifths being singletons. The rearrangement joins TRBV20-1 to TRBJ1-4; perhaps TRBD1 as D (6 bases). The TCR originated in a human donor in a cohort sampled during active COVID-19. Sequenced material: peripheral blood. CDR3 loop: CSARRGEKLFF. CDR3 in DNA: TGCAGTGCTAGGAGGGGGGAAAAACTGTTTTTT.